The rows below give T cell receptor beta chains drawn from one sample of a study of Graves' ophthalmopathy and Graves' hyperthyroidism. TCRdb reprocessed the multiplex PCR reads with MiXCR, giving one entry per CDR3 protein. The sample records around 660,000 distinct CDR3 sequences, 35% to 50% being singletons. Sequenced input: peripheral blood. The receptor source for this set is an adult man with Graves' ophthalmopathy. The CDR3 runs from the conserved cysteine through the conserved F or W. The order of the fields is D gene, J gene, V gene, clone size, CDR3 protein, CDR3 DNA. The D gene is left open where the match is weak. Size tells how often a clone was seen (once, few, many) or the class of an expanded clone, and some rows leave it out.

D: TRBD2; J: TRBJ2-5; V: TRBV15; size: many; CDR3: CATSRARESETQYF; DNA: TGTGCCACCAGCAGAGCGCGGGAGTCGGAGACCCAGTACTTC
D: -; J: TRBJ1-1; V: TRBV10-3; size: -; CDR3: CATTGLAFF; DNA: TGTGCCACTACGGGACTAGCTTTCTTT
D: -; J: TRBJ1-2; V: TRBV6-5; size: -; CDR3: CASSYSAGYGYTF; DNA: TGTGCCAGCAGTTACTCGGCAGGGTATGGCTACACCTTC
D: -; J: TRBJ1-5; V: TRBV7-3; size: -; CDR3: CASSLVGTRGQETQHF; DNA: TGTGCCAGCAGCTTAGTTGGCACGCGGGGCCAAGAGACCCAGCATTTT
D: -; J: TRBJ1-3; V: TRBV10-3; size: many; CDR3: CAISESKEWSSGNTIYF; DNA: TGTGCCATCAGTGAGTCGAAGGAATGGAGCTCTGGAAACACCATATATTTT
D: -; J: TRBJ2-5; V: TRBV24-1; size: many; CDR3: CATSPLGEETQYF; DNA: TGTGCCACCAGTCCCTTGGGGGAGGAGACCCAGTACTTC
D: TRBD1; J: TRBJ1-2; V: TRBV7-8; size: -; CDR3: CASSGQGTLRQYGYTF; DNA: TGTGCCAGCAGCGGACAGGGGACCCTGAGACAATATGGCTACACCTTC
D: -; J: TRBJ1-4; V: TRBV12-3/TRBV12-4; size: many; CDR3: CASSFYEKLFF; DNA: TGTGCCAGCAGTTTTTATGAAAAACTGTTTTTT
D: TRBD1; J: TRBJ1-6; V: TRBV7-3; size: -; CDR3: CASGSGTGGSPLHF; DNA: TGTGCCAGTGGATCCGGGACAGGGGGATCACCCCTCCACTTT
D: -; J: TRBJ2-7; V: TRBV9; size: many; CDR3: CASSVGRVSYEQYF; DNA: TGTGCCAGCAGCGTAGGACGTGTTTCCTACGAGCAGTACTTC
D: -; J: TRBJ1-1; V: TRBV2; size: -; CDR3: CASSERSRTEAFF; DNA: TGTGCCAGCAGTGAACGGTCCCGGACTGAAGCTTTCTTT
D: -; J: TRBJ2-7; V: TRBV2; size: many; CDR3: CASSESPTLSYEQYF; DNA: TGTGCCAGCAGTGAATCCCCCACCCTCTCCTACGAGCAGTACTTC
D: TRBD1; J: TRBJ2-5; V: TRBV29-1; size: many; CDR3: CSVDRQGRETQYF; DNA: TGCAGCGTTGACCGACAGGGCCGAGAGACCCAGTACTTC
D: -; J: TRBJ1-4; V: TRBV5-4; size: -; CDR3: CASSVGILRLTNEKLFF; DNA: TGTGCCAGCAGCGTGGGAATACTCCGGTTGACTAATGAAAAACTGTTTTTT
D: TRBD2; J: TRBJ2-7; V: TRBV5-1; size: few; CDR3: CASSLRLAEPREQYF; DNA: TGCGCCAGCAGCTTAAGACTAGCGGAACCTCGCGAGCAGTACTTC
D: -; J: TRBJ2-5; V: TRBV5-6; size: many; CDR3: CASNPTFLGAETQYF; DNA: TGTGCCAGCAACCCCACCTTTTTGGGGGCAGAGACCCAGTACTTC
D: -; J: TRBJ1-1; V: TRBV10-3; size: many; CDR3: CASKMMPNTEAFF; DNA: TGTGCCAGCAAGATGATGCCGAACACTGAAGCTTTCTTT
D: TRBD2; J: TRBJ2-5; V: TRBV9; size: many; CDR3: CASSPSGGAVGETQYF; DNA: TGTGCCAGCAGCCCCAGCGGGGGGGCCGTGGGGGAGACCCAGTACTTC
D: -; J: TRBJ1-4; V: TRBV12-3/TRBV12-4; size: many; CDR3: CASSLVMDEKLFF; DNA: TGTGCCAGCAGTTTAGTTATGGATGAAAAACTGTTTTTT
D: -; J: TRBJ2-7; V: TRBV20-1; size: many; CDR3: CSARNQVGPYEQYF; DNA: TGCAGTGCTAGGAACCAAGTGGGTCCCTACGAGCAGTACTTC
D: -; J: TRBJ1-1; V: TRBV7-9; size: few; CDR3: CASSPGGTRNTEAFF; DNA: TGTGCCAGCAGCCCGGGCGGGACAAGAAACACTGAAGCTTTCTTT
D: TRBD2; J: TRBJ2-7; V: TRBV4-2; size: many; CDR3: CASSPLAGGSYEQYF; DNA: TGTGCCAGCAGCCCACTAGCGGGGGGTTCCTACGAGCAGTACTTC
D: -; J: TRBJ2-5; V: TRBV19; size: many; CDR3: CASSMVLVGETQYF; DNA: TGTGCCAGTAGTATGGTACTAGTGGGGGAGACCCAGTACTTC
D: -; J: TRBJ1-6; V: TRBV5-6; size: few; CDR3: CASSLMGATKNSPLHF; DNA: TGTGCCAGCAGCTTGATGGGAGCCACGAAAAATTCACCCCTCCACTTT
D: -; J: TRBJ1-5; V: TRBV19; size: many; CDR3: CASSRRTVGGNQPQHF; DNA: TGTGCCAGTAGTCGCCGGACAGTCGGCGGCAATCAGCCCCAGCATTTT
D: -; J: TRBJ1-3; V: TRBV30; size: few; CDR3: CAWSAPDSSGNTIYF; DNA: TGTGCCTGGAGTGCCCCAGACAGCTCTGGAAACACCATATATTTT
D: -; J: TRBJ2-5; V: TRBV20-1; size: -; CDR3: CSASLTSQGTRYF; DNA: TGCAGTGCTAGCCTCACTTCCCAGGGGACCCGGTACTTC
D: -; J: TRBJ1-1; V: TRBV6-1; size: -; CDR3: CASSEPQEWGEAFF; DNA: TGTGCCAGCAGTGAACCGCAGGAATGGGGTGAAGCTTTCTTT
D: -; J: TRBJ1-3; V: TRBV7-7; size: many; CDR3: CASSTRRLSSGNTIYF; DNA: TGTGCTAGCAGCACCCGACGGCTTAGCTCTGGAAACACCATATATTTT
D: -; J: TRBJ1-5; V: TRBV19; size: many; CDR3: CASSDGNQPQHF; DNA: TGTGCCAGTAGTGACGGTAATCAGCCCCAGCATTTT
D: -; J: TRBJ2-7; V: TRBV7-3; size: -; CDR3: CASSPRGAGGSYEQYF; DNA: TGTGCCAGCAGCCCACGGGGGGCAGGGGGATCCTACGAGCAGTACTTC
D: -; J: TRBJ1-5; V: TRBV30; size: many; CDR3: CAWSVRGNQPQHF; DNA: TGTGCCTGGAGTGTACGAGGGAATCAGCCCCAGCATTTT
D: TRBD1; J: TRBJ2-7; V: TRBV12-5; size: -; CDR3: CASGLGQGAYEQYF; DNA: TGTGCTAGTGGTTTGGGACAGGGAGCCTACGAGCAGTACTTC
D: TRBD1; J: TRBJ2-2; V: TRBV24-1; size: -; CDR3: CASSSRGTGGRIGELFF; DNA: TGTGCCAGCAGTTCGAGGGGGACAGGGGGCAGGATCGGGGAGCTGTTTTTT
D: -; J: TRBJ2-7; V: TRBV25-1; size: many; CDR3: CASSALREQYF; DNA: TGTGCCAGCAGTGCTTTACGCGAGCAGTACTTC
D: TRBD1; J: TRBJ1-2; V: TRBV2; size: many; CDR3: CANLGGADYGYTF; DNA: TGTGCCAACCTAGGGGGCGCGGACTATGGCTACACCTTC
D: TRBD2; J: TRBJ2-5; V: TRBV20-1; size: many; CDR3: CSARVNSGEETQYF; DNA: TGCAGTGCTAGAGTCAATAGCGGGGAAGAGACCCAGTACTTC